This entry describes one T cell receptor beta chain. The germline gives CDR1 MDHEN, CDR2 SYDVKM. The CDR3 has 12 residues. V lost 2 bases to trimming and J lost 13 bases, with 11 bases between them. The sample is drawn from a study of blood T cell repertoires in COVID-19. Study overall: The United States, Italy and Spain supplied acute and convalescent COVID-19 samples. PBMCs, B-cell-depleted T cells, or T cells were the source of the cDNA or gDNA that made up the material.

Original processing notes: Amplification of reference gene primers provided the estimated nucleated cell counts. The repertoire was sequenced with immunoSEQ multiplex PCR; TCRdb's copy has only in-frame clones and lacks some. D and trimming come from the DNA, and the V and J calls and clone size come from that table. Among roughly 81,000 clones, approximately 85% were seen once, and the ten largest hold just over 3%. This TCR derives from a woman of 80 years or more with COVID-19, enrolled during active disease. The specimen sequenced was peripheral blood. The chain is built from TRBV28 and TRBJ1-4; D uncertain. The chain's CDR3 is CASSLVEFRLFF. For the CDR3, the DNA is TGTGCCAGCAGTTTAGTCGAGTTCCGACTGTTTTTT.